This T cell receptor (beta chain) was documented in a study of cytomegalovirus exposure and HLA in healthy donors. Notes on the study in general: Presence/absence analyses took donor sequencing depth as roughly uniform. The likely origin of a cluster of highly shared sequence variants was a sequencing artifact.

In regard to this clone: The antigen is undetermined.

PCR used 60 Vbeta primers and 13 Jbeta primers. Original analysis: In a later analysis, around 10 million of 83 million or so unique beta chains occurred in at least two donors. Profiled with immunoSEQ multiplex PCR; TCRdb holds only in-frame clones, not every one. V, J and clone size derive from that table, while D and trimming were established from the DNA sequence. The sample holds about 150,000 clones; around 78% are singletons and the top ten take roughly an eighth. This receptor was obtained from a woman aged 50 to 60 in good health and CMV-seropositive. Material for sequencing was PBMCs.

The CDR3 reads CASSLVAVLNTEAFF. The CDR3 region has the DNA TGTGCCAGCAGTTTGGTTGCGGTTTTGAACACTGAAGCTTTCTTT. The chain couples TRBV28 to TRBJ1-1; D is undetermined. The germline V gene has CDR1 MDHEN and CDR2 SYDVKM. V shed 3 bases and J shed 0 bases, with 11 bases lying between them. The CDR3 loop spans 15 amino acids.